This T cell receptor (beta chain) was identified in a study of beta chain features in type 1 diabetes. Study results and caveats: Shorter TCRB CDR3s, moderately but significantly so, marked every one of the four CD4+ subsets in Type 1 diabetes patients. Any HLA-type effect on TCRB rearrangement remained unresolved here. Fewer insertions but more deletions were seen at VDJ junctions in type 1 diabetes patients.

Every bit of the isolated RNA underwent reverse transcription, so sequencing read expressed TCRB transcripts. Assay: immunoSEQ multiplex PCR; the TCRdb copy retains only in-frame clones and omits some. The sample contains 300,000 to 350,000 clones, about 13% of which appear only once. V shed 4 bases and J 0 bases; nucleotides not matched to a gene: 6. Germline V gene lookup returns CDR1 LGHNA and CDR2 YNFKEQ. The CDR3 length is 17 residues. On average, the one heparinised blood draw given by each donor was roughly 100 mL. Sorting based on CD45RO/CCR7/CD25/CD127/CD95/CD27 separated CD4+ naive, central memory, regulatory and stem cell-like memory cells. As concerns this clone: Its antigen is unknown.

This clonotype originated in a woman under 30 with type 1 diabetes. V is TRBV4-2 and J is TRBJ2-4, with 10 bases lining up with TRBD2. What was sequenced was naive CD4+ T cells from blood. The CDR3 coding sequence is TGTGCCAGCAGCCTGACACTAGCGGGACTAGCCAAAAACATTCAGTACTTC. Translating gives CASSLTLAGLAKNIQYF.